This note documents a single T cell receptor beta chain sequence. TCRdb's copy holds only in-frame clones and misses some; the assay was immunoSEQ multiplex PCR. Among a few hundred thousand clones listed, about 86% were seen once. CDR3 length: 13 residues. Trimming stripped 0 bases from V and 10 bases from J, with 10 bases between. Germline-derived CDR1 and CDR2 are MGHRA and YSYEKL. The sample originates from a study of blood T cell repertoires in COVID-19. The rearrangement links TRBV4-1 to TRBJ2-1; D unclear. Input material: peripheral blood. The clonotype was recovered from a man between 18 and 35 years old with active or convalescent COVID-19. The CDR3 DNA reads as TGCGCCAGCAGCCAAGATCGAGAACGCGAGCAGTTCTTC. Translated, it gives CASSQDREREQFF.